This T cell receptor (beta chain) derives from a study of CD8 T cells in Susac syndrome. An input of about 0.5 to 1 ug of RNA was subjected to reverse transcription using random hexamers. TCRdb analysed the immunoSEQ multiplex PCR reads with MiXCR anew, one entry per CDR3 protein. The table records 400,000 or so distinct CDR3 sequences, 85% of them present only once. CD8+ and CD4+ T cells circulating in blood were sequenced for TCR beta. TEMRA cells were enriched by FACS, and CD4+ and CD8+ T cells were negatively isolated. The CDR3 has 15 residues. Germline V gene data show CDR1 as SGHDT and CDR2 as YYEEEE. V shed 0 bases and J shed 4 bases, with 12 bases lying between them.

This chain connects TRBV5-6 to TRBJ2-3, with D maybe TRBD1 (6 bases). The source of this sequence is a human donor with multiple sclerosis. The sequenced material came from CD8+ T cells from PBMCs. The CDR3 DNA is TGTGCCAGCAGCTTGGAGGGCAGGGGCCCAGATACGCAGTATTTT. Its protein product is CASSLEGRGPDTQYF.